What follows are 10 T cell receptor beta chains derived from one specimen sequenced in a study of T cell responses to AZD1222 COVID-19 vaccine. The data were produced by immunoSEQ multiplex PCR, yet TCRdb's version contains in-frame clones alone and is incomplete. The sample lists around 150,000 clones, roughly 91% occurring once. Sequences were derived from peripheral blood, sampled 28 days after the second AZD1222 dose. The receptors here all came from an adult who received the AZD1222 COVID-19 vaccine.

V usage is TRBV9 and J usage is TRBJ1-3; D uncertain. V dropped 0 bases and J dropped 0 bases, with 10 bases sitting between them. The germline CDR1 and CDR2 sequences are SGDLS and YYNGEE. This CDR3 region has 16 residues. CDR3 sequence (DNA): TGTGCCAGCAGCGTAGGTCATACCTTCTCTGGAAACACCATATATTTT. This sequence encodes CASSVGHTFSGNTIYF.

Points on this clone: This sample includes further DNA sequences coding for the same CDR3. This chain links TRBV27 with TRBJ1-5; D gene unclear. Trimming took off 0 bases at V and 0 bases at J, with 3 bases between the two ends. This CDR3 spans 14 amino acids. Germline V lookup: CDR1 MNHEY, CDR2 SMNVEV (reference sequence). The CDR3 DNA sequence: TGTGCCAGCAGTTTATCAGGTAGCAATCAGCCCCAGCATTTT. It specifies CASSLSGSNQPQHF.

This chain joins TRBV11-3 and TRBJ2-3; D gene ambiguous. CDR1 SGHNT and CDR2 YENEEA come from the germline V gene. This CDR3 is 13 amino acids long. Trimming took 8 bases from V and 7 from J, leaving 16 bases between them. The CDR3 coding sequence is TGTGCCAGCGCTGATCGTGCGTGGAATACGCAGTATTTT. Amino acids: CASADRAWNTQYF.

The rearrangement joins TRBV13 to TRBJ2-1; D is possibly TRBD2 (5 bases). The CDR3 has 15 residues. Trimming removed 1 base from V and 2 bases from J, with 9 bases in between. Germline CDR1 and CDR2: PRHDT and FYEKMQ (reference sequence). CDR3 DNA sequence: TGTGCCAGCAGCTTAGTCTACGGGGCCTACAATGAGCAGTTCTTC. Translation: CASSLVYGAYNEQFF.

The chain uses TRBV12-3 or TRBV12-4 and TRBJ1-2; tentatively, D is TRBD1 (5 bases). CDR3 length: 13 amino acids. Trimming stripped 2 bases from V and 6 bases from J, with 10 bases between. CDR3 nucleotides: TGTGCCAGCAGTTTAAGACAGCCCGATGGCTACACCTTC. Translated, it gives CASSLRQPDGYTF.

This chain connects TRBV2 to TRBJ2-7, with D possibly being TRBD1 (6 bases). The germline V and J ends were trimmed by 6 bases and 0 bases, with 15 bases remaining between them. From germline, CDR1 is SNHLY and CDR2 FYNNEI. This CDR3 has 15 residues. CDR3 sequence reads: CASRIDRSNSYEQYF. In DNA form, the CDR3 reads TGTGCCAGCAGAATAGACAGGTCCAACTCCTACGAGCAGTACTTC.

The rearrangement uses TRBV27 and TRBJ2-1, with 16 nucleotides matching TRBD2. CDR1 is MNHEY, CDR2 SMNVEV, per germline (reference sequence). This CDR3 contains 16 residues. V shed 1 base and J 16 bases; nucleotides not matched to a gene: 10. The CDR3 reads CASSLLGTSGGGSNFF. The CDR3 DNA reads as TGTGCCAGCAGTTTATTAGGGACTAGCGGGGGGGGAAGCAACTTCTTC.

The table lists this clone with a count of one. The chain joins TRBV30 to TRBJ2-7; 10 nucleotides match TRBD1. Per germline, CDR1 GTSNPN and CDR2 SVGIG (reference sequence). The CDR3 covers 12 residues. V lost 6 bases to trimming and J lost 6 bases; unmatched junction nucleotides: 5. The CDR3 spells CACQGQGGEQYF. In nucleotides, the CDR3 is TGTGCCTGTCAAGGACAGGGGGGCGAGCAGTACTTC.

This sequence joins TRBV28 and TRBJ2-6, with TRBD1 matching over 7 bases. The CDR3 length is 16 residues. Looked up from germline, CDR1 is MDHEN and CDR2 is SYDVKM. V gave up 6 bases and J gave up 0 bases; unmatched junction bases: 5. CDR3 sequence (DNA): TGTGCCAGCAGAACGGGACAGCTCTCTGGGGCCAACGTCCTGACTTTC. Protein sequence: CASRTGQLSGANVLTF.

V is TRBV2 and J is TRBJ1-2; D perhaps matches TRBD1 (6 bases). CDR1 is SNHLY and CDR2 is FYNNEI in the germline V gene. The CDR3 runs to 12 residues. CDR3 sequence (DNA): TGTGCAGGCCGGCAGGGGTCGCATGGCTACACCTTC. This codes for CAGRQGSHGYTF.